The clone carrying this TCR beta chain was seen repeatedly, ten times or more. Via MiXCR, TCRdb re-called the RT-PCR reads, giving one row per CDR3 protein. The sample shows approximately 720,000 distinct CDR3 sequences, 14% of them seen only once. The CDR3 consists of 17 residues. Trimming cost V 0 bases and J 4 bases, with 19 bases left between them. Germline V CDR1 and CDR2: DFQATT, SNEGSKA (reference sequence). J is TRBJ1-5 and V is TRBV20-1; no reliable D call. This TCR came from a female donor in good health, serving as a healthy control. The source material was memory CD4+ T cells from blood. The CDR3 bases are TGCAGTGCTAGAGATGGAGCTGACGGACTCCTTAATCAGCCCCAGCATTTT. Its translation is CSARDGADGLLNQPQHF.